This T cell receptor (beta chain) is drawn from a study of T cell responses to AZD1222 COVID-19 vaccine. Overall study context: Investigators merged groups given second doses at roughly 4 or roughly 12 weeks. The study's findings and limits: Mostly white British, mostly female donors; authors suggested clonal diversity may be underestimated.

Regarding this clone: Antigen specificity is unknown.

Produced via immunoSEQ multiplex PCR; TCRdb's table is partial and in-frame only. The sample lists over 85,000 clones, 65% to 85% occurring once. J lost 4 bases, V lost 5 bases, and 8 bases had no gene match. Looked up from germline, CDR1 is MNHEY and CDR2 is SMNVEV (reference sequence). CDR3 length: 15 amino acids. The receptor's source is an adult in good health. This material consisted of peripheral blood, taken on day 0 of AZD1222 vaccination. The chain combines TRBV27 with TRBJ1-1; 9 nucleotides align to TRBD1. CDR3 in DNA: TGTGCCAGCAGTAGACAGGGGGGGGTAGTCACTGAAGCTTTCTTT. Protein: CASSRQGGVVTEAFF.